Sequencing of this TCR beta chain was carried out in a study of cytomegalovirus exposure and HLA in healthy donors. Study-wide results and limits: When a later analysis compared HLA-associated TCR beta chains with equally common others, the HLA-associated chains turned out to be more clonally expanded and to have lower generation probabilities. The number of N-insertions in an Asian-associated ancestry cluster was reportedly below the approximately 600-donor mean in a later analysis.

In its sample, this clone was seen many times. The antigen is unknown. The CDR3 length is 14 residues. V shed 6 bases and J 9 bases; nucleotides not matched to a gene: 12. CDR1 MNHEY and CDR2 SMNVEV come from the germline V gene (reference sequence). Primers included in the PCR were 60 Vbeta and 13 Jbeta primers. Per the original data handling: Later, 80 million or so unique TCR beta chains were counted in an analysis, and some 10 million of them were shared. The method was immunoSEQ multiplex PCR; TCRdb's version includes in-frame clones alone and lacks a portion of them. D and trimming were read from the DNA, whereas the V and J calls and clone size are those reported in that table. The data show roughly 200,000 clones, with roughly 79% seen just once and about 1.9% held by the top ten.

The chain is built from TRBV27 and TRBJ1-1; TRBD1 matches 8 bases. Sequenced material: PBMCs. The clonotype comes from a man aged 25 to 45 in good health and CMV-seronegative. Here the CDR3 reads CASRMDRDRRKAFF. For the CDR3, the DNA is TGTGCCAGCAGGATGGACAGGGATCGGCGGAAAGCTTTCTTT.